This T cell receptor (beta chain) originates from a study of early T cells in non-severe SARS-CoV-2 infection. On the study more broadly: Chains from this unsorted whole-blood bulk RNA could not be paired.

This clonotype was picked up many times. The protocol attached unique molecular identifiers to individual cDNA molecules. From the 5' RACE reads, TCRdb called clonotypes with MiXCR, one entry per CDR3 protein. The data contain 85,000 to 90,000 distinct CDR3 sequences, approximately 14% of them singletons. CDR3 length: 14 residues. V was clipped by 5 bases and J by 6 bases; unmatched bases: 6. CDR1 MDHEN and CDR2 SYDVKM come from the germline V gene. Sample: whole blood. This sequence joins TRBV28 and TRBJ1-5; 8 nucleotides match TRBD1. The TCR comes from an adult who was a healthcare worker with PCR-confirmed SARS-CoV-2 infection or an uninfected control (not recorded which). The DNA of the CDR3 is TGTGCCAGCAGTCCCCGGACAGGGAGTCAGCCCCAGCATTTT. It encodes CASSPRTGSQPQHF.